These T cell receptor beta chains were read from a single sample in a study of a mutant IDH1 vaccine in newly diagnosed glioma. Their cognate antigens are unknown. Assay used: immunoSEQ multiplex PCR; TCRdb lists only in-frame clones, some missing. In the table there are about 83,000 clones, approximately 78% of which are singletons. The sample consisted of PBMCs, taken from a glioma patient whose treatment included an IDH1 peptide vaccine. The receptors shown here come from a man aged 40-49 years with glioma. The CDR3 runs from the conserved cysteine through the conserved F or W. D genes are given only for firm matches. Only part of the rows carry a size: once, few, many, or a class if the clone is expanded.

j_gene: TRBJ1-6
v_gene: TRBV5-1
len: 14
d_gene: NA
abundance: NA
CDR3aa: CASSLDIFNSPLHF
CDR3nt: TGCGCCAGCAGCTTAGACATTTTCAATTCACCCCTCCACTTT

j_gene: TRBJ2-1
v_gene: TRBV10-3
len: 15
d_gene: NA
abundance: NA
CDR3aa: CAISEALSSYNEQFF
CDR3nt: TGTGCCATCAGTGAAGCGCTAAGCTCCTACAATGAGCAGTTCTTC

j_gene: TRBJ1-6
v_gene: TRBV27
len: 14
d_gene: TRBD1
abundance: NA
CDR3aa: CASSPGQPKSPLHF
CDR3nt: TGTGCCAGCAGTCCGGGACAGCCCAAATCACCCCTCCACTTT

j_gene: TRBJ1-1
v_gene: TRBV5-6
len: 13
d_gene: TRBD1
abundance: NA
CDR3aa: CASSFGTGVGAFF
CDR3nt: TGTGCCAGCAGCTTCGGGACAGGCGTAGGAGCTTTCTTT

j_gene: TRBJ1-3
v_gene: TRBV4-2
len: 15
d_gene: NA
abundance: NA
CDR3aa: CASSQETAAGNTIYF
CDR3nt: TGTGCCAGCAGCCAAGAAACAGCAGCTGGAAACACCATATATTTT

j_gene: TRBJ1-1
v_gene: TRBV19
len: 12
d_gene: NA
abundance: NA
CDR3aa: CASTNGYTEAFF
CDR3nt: TGTGCCAGTACCAATGGGTACACTGAAGCTTTCTTT

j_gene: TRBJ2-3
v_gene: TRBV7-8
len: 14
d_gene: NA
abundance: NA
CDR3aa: CASSPRRGPDTQYF
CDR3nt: TGTGCCAGCAGCCCCCGGCGAGGGCCAGATACGCAGTATTTT

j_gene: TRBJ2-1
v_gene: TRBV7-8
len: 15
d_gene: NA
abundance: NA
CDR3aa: CASTTDVGGAGEQFF
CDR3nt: TGTGCCAGCACCACCGACGTCGGGGGAGCTGGTGAGCAGTTCTTC

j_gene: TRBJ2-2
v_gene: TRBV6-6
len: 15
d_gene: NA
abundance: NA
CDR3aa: CASSYQGGGAGELFF
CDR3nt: TGTGCCAGCAGTTATCAAGGGGGCGGGGCCGGGGAGCTGTTTTTT

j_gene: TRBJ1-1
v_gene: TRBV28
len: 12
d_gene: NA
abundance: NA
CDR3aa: CASSLLYTEAFF
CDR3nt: TGTGCCAGCAGTTTGTTGTACACTGAAGCTTTCTTT

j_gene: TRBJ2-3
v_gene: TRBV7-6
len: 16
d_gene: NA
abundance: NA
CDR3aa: CASSPGAPPSTDTQYF
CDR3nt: TGTGCCAGCAGCCCGGGAGCCCCTCCTAGCACAGATACGCAGTATTTT

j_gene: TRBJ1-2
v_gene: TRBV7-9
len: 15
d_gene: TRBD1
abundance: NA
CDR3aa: CASSDRTGMSFGYTF
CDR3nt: TGTGCCAGCAGCGACCGGACAGGGATGAGCTTTGGCTACACCTTC

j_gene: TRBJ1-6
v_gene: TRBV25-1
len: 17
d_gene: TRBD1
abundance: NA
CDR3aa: CASSAWTGPFYNSPLHF
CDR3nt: TGTGCCAGCAGTGCCTGGACAGGGCCTTTCTATAATTCACCCCTCCACTTT

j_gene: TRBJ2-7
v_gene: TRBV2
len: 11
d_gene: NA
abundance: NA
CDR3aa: CASSSYYEQYF
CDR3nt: TGTGCCAGCAGTTCTTACTACGAGCAGTACTTC

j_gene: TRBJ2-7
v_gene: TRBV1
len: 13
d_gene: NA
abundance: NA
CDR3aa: CTSRTGTHYEQYF
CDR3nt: TGCACCAGCCGAACCGGGACTCACTACGAGCAGTACTTC

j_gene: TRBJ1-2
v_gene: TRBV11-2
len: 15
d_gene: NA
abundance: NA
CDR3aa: CASRHTGGKNYGYTF
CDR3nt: TGTGCCAGCAGACACACTGGGGGCAAGAACTATGGCTACACCTTC

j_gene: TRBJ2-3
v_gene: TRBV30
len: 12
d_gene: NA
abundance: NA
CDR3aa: CAWGGTTDTQYF
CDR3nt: TGTGCCTGGGGAGGGACTACAGATACGCAGTATTTT

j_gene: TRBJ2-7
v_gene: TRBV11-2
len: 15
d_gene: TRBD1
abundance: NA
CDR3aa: CASSLESGGGYEQYF
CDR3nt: TGTGCCAGCAGCTTAGAGTCAGGGGGCGGATACGAGCAGTACTTC

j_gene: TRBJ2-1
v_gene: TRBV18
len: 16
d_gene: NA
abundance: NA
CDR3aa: CASSPIQWSSYNEQFF
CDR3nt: TGTGCCAGCTCACCAATCCAATGGAGCTCCTACAATGAGCAGTTCTTC

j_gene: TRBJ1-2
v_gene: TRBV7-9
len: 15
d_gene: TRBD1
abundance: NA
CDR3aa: CASSFLSTGNYGYTF
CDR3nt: TGTGCCAGCAGCTTCCTCTCGACAGGGAACTATGGCTACACCTTC

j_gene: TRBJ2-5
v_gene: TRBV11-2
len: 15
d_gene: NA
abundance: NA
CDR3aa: CASSLQGGKKETQYF
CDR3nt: TGTGCCAGCAGCCTACAAGGAGGGAAAAAGGAGACCCAGTACTTC

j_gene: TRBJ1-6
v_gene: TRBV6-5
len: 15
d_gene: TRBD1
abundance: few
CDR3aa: CASSYWLQGDSPLHF
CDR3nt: TGTGCCAGCAGTTACTGGTTACAGGGGGATTCACCCCTCCACTTT

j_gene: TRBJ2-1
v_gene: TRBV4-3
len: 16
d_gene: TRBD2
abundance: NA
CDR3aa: CASSQRPSGTYNEQFF
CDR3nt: TGCGCCAGCAGCCAACGCCCTAGCGGGACCTACAATGAGCAGTTCTTC

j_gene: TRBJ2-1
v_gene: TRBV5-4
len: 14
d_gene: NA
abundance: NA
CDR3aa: CASSLTSDDNEQFF
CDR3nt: TGTGCCAGCAGCTTGACCAGTGACGACAATGAGCAGTTCTTC

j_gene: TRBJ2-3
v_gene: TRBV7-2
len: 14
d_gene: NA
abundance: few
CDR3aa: CASTQGTSTDTQYF
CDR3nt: TGTGCCAGCACCCAGGGGACTAGCACAGATACGCAGTATTTT

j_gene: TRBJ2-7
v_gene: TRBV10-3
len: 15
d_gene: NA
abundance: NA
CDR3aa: CAIRDRDGVAYEQYF
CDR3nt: TGTGCCATCAGAGACCGGGACGGAGTCGCCTACGAGCAGTACTTC

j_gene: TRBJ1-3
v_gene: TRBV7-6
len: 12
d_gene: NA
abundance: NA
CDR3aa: CASSLPGNTIYF
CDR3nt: TGTGCCAGCAGCTTACCGGGAAACACCATATATTTT

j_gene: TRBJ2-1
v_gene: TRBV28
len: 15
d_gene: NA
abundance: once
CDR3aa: CASSPHGGGNDEQFF
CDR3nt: TGTGCCAGCAGTCCCCACGGAGGGGGTAACGATGAGCAGTTCTTC

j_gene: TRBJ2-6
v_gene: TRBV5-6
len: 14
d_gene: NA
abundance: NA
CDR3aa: CASSSASGANVLTF
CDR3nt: TGTGCCAGCAGCTCAGCCTCTGGGGCCAACGTCCTGACTTTC

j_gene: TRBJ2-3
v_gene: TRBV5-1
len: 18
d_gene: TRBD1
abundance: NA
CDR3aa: CASSENPLQGFRTDTQYF
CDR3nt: TGCGCCAGCAGCGAGAACCCCTTACAGGGGTTTAGGACAGATACGCAGTATTTT

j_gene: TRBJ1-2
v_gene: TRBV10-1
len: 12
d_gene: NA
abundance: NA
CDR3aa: CASSESDYGYTF
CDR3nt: TGCGCCAGCAGTGAGTCCGACTATGGCTACACCTTC

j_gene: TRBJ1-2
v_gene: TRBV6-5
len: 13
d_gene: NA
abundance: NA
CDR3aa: CASSYSGKGGYTF
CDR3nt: TGTGCCAGCAGTTACTCGGGGAAGGGTGGCTACACCTTC

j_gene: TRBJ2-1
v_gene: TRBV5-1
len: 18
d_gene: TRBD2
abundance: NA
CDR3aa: CASSSRAGGRSSYNEQFF
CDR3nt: TGCGCCAGCAGCTCACGGGCGGGAGGAAGGAGCTCCTACAATGAGCAGTTCTTC

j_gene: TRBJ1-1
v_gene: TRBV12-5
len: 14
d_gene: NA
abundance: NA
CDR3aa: CASGSITGNTEAFF
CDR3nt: TGTGCTAGTGGCTCCATTACAGGGAACACTGAAGCTTTCTTT

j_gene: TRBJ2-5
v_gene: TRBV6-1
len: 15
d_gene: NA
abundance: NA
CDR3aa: CASRNWDGRVETQYF
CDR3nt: TGTGCCAGCAGGAACTGGGACGGAAGGGTAGAGACCCAGTACTTC

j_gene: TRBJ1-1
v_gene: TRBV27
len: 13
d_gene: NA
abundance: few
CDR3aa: CASTWGIGTEAFF
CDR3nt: TGTGCCAGCACCTGGGGGATCGGCACTGAAGCTTTCTTT

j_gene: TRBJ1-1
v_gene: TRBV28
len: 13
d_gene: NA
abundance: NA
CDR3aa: CASSPASGTEAFF
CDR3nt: TGTGCCAGCAGCCCGGCCTCCGGCACTGAAGCTTTCTTT

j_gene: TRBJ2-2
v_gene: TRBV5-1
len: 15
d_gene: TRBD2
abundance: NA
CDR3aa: CASSEGTTLTGELFF
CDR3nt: TGCGCCAGCAGCGAGGGGACTACACTCACCGGGGAGCTGTTTTTT

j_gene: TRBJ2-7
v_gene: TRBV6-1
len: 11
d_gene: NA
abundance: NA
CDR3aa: CATRSPWEQYF
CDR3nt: TGTGCCACCCGATCCCCTTGGGAGCAGTACTTC

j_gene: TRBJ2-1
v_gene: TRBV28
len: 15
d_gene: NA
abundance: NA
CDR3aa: CASSLRIGGINEQFF
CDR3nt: TGTGCCAGCAGCCTGCGGATCGGTGGGATAAATGAGCAGTTCTTC

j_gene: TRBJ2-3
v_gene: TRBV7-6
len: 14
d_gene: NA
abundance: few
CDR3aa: CASSLDSRGDTQYF
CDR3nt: TGTGCCAGCAGCTTAGATAGTAGGGGGGATACGCAGTATTTT

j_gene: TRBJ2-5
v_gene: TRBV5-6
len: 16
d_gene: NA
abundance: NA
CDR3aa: CASSPGRKLIQETQYF
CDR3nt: TGTGCCAGCAGCCCGGGACGGAAGTTAATCCAAGAGACCCAGTACTTC

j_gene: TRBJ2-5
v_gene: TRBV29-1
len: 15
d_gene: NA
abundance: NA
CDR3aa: CGVEVPGSGGETQYF
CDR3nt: TGCGGCGTTGAAGTGCCGGGGAGTGGGGGAGAGACCCAGTACTTC

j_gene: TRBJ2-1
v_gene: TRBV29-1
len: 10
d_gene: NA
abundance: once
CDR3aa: CSVVYNEQFF
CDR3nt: TGCAGCGTAGTGTACAATGAGCAGTTCTTC

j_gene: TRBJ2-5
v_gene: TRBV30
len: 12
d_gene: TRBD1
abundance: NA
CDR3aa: CAWSGTEETQYF
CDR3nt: TGTGCCTGGTCCGGGACAGAAGAGACCCAGTACTTC

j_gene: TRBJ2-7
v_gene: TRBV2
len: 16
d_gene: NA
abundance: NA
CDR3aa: CASSRGNARGSYEQYF
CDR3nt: TGTGCCAGCAGTCGAGGCAATGCCAGAGGTTCCTACGAGCAGTACTTC

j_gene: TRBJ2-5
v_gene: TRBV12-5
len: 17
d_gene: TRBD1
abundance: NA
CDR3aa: CASEGTGTGILQETQYF
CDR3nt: TGTGCTAGTGAAGGTACGGGGACAGGGATACTTCAAGAGACCCAGTACTTC